This T cell receptor beta chain appears in the sequencing data of a study of cytomegalovirus exposure and HLA in healthy donors. Use of 60 Vbeta and 13 Jbeta primers characterized the PCR. Profiling relied on immunoSEQ multiplex PCR, and the TCRdb table lists in-frame clones only, not all of them. The data show over 85,000 clones, approximately 79% seen once. V gave up 6 bases and J gave up 3 bases, with 11 bases separating them. Germline CDR1 SGHAT, CDR2 FQNNGV. This CDR3 spans 13 amino acids. This clone was observed once. The source material was PBMCs. V usage is TRBV11-2 and J usage is TRBJ1-1; D is perhaps TRBD1 (5 bases). The origin of this receptor is a young man in good health and CMV-seropositive. The CDR3 DNA follows: TGTGCCAGCAGGGGGCCGGGGGACACTGAAGCTTTCTTT. Translated, it gives CASRGPGDTEAFF.